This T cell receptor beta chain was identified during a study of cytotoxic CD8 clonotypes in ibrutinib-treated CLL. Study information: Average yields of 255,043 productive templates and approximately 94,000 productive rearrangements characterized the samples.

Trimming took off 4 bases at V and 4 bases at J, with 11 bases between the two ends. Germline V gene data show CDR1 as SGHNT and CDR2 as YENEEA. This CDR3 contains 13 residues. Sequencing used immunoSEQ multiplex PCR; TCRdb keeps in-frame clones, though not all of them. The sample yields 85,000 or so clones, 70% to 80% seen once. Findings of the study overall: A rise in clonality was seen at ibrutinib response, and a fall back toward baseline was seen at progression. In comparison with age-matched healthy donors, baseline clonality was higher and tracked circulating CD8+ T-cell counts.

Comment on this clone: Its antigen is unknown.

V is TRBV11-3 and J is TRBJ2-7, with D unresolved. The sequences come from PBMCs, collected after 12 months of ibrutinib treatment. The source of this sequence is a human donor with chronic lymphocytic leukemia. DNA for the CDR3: TGTGCCAGCAGCTGGGGTCCCGATTACGAGCAGTACTTC. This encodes CASSWGPDYEQYF.